This T cell receptor beta chain originates from a study of technical replicates of blood from a handful of donors. Germline loops: CDR1 SGHTA, CDR2 FQGNSA. This CDR3 spans 13 amino acids. Trimming shortened V by 6 bases and J by 3 bases, and 11 bases separated the two germline ends. Sequencing used immunoSEQ multiplex PCR; TCRdb keeps in-frame clones, though not all of them. This sample yields around 57,000 clones, of which less than 95% are seen a single time; roughly 0.22% belongs to the top ten. This receptor was taken from a human donor in good health. The chain combines TRBV7-2 with TRBJ1-2; D is ambiguous. Material for sequencing was T cells isolated from PBMCs. As DNA, the CDR3 is TGTGCCAGCAGTCCCGAGGTTTACTATGGCTACACCTTC. Encoded protein: CASSPEVYYGYTF.